Sequencing of this TCR beta chain was carried out in a study of CD8+ T cells in alopecia areata. Study as a whole: In an open-label trial, patients got 5 to 10 mg tofacitinib twice daily.

The treatment here: oral pan-JAK inhibitor, 5-10 mg twice daily. Study conclusions and caveats: Normal-skin resident alphabeta T cells also appear among scalp sample sequences. Clonality was higher in lesional than normal scalp, especially in alopecia totalis/universalis.

Sequencing used cDNA as its template, made by extracting RNA and reverse transcribing it. Profiled with immunoSEQ multiplex PCR; TCRdb holds only in-frame clones, not every one. This sample has over 250,000 clones, with roughly 63% found just once. Worth noting for this clone: Its antigen is undetermined.

From germline, CDR1 is SGHVS and CDR2 FNYEAQ. This CDR3 has 15 residues. The V gene end was trimmed by 0 bases and the J gene end by 7 bases; junction bases not matched to a gene: 4. The chain has TRBV7-6 and TRBJ2-2, with 8 bases aligning to TRBD1. This TCR was sampled from a human donor with alopecia areata. This specimen was CD4+ T cells sorted from blood, taken around week 54, from a patient treated with tofacitinib. CDR3 amino acids: CASSLAQGAGGELFF. The DNA for the CDR3 is TGTGCCAGCAGCTTAGCGCAGGGGGCTGGCGGGGAGCTGTTTTTT. Filled out from reference TRBV7-6 and TRBJ2-2, the complete variable domain reads GAGVSQSPRYKVTKRGQDVALRCDPISGHVSLYWYRQALGQGPEFLTYFNYEAQQDKSGLPNDRFSAERPEGSISTLTIQRTEQRDSAMYRCASSLAQGAGGELFFGEGSRLTVL.